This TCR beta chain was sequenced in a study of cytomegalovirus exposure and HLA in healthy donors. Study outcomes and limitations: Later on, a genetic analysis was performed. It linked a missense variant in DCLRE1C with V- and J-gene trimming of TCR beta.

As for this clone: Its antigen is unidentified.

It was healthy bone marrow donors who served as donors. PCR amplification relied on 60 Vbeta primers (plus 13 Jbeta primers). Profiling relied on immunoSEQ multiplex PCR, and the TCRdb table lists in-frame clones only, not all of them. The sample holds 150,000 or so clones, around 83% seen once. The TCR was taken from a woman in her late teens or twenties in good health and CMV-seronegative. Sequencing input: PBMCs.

The CDR3 loop is CASSRSGISYNEQFF. DNA of the CDR3: TGCGCCAGCAGTCGTAGCGGGATCTCCTACAATGAGCAGTTCTTC. V usage is TRBV4-3 and J usage is TRBJ2-1; 8 bases are a match to TRBD2. V lost 6 bases and J lost 0; bases outside the gene matches: 4. The CDR3 extends over 15 amino acids. CDR1 LGHNA and CDR2 YSLEER come from the germline V gene.